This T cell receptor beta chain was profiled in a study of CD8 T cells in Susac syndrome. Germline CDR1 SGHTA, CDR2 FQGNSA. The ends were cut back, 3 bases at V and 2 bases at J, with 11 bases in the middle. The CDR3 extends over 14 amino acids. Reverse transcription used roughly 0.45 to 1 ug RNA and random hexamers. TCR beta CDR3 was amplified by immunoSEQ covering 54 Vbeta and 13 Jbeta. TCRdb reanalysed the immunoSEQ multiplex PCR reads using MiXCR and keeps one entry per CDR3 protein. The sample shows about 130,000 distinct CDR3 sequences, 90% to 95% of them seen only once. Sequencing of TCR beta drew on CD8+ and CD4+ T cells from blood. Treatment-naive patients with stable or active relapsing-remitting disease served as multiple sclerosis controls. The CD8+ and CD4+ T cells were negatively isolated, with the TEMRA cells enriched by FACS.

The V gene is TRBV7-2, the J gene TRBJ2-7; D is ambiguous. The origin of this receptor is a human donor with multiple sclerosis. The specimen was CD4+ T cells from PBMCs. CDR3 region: CASSFIGQTYEQYF. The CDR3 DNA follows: TGTGCCAGCAGCTTTATCGGCCAGACCTACGAGCAGTACTTC.